Listed below are T cell receptor beta chains from one sample, sequenced in a study of cytomegalovirus exposure and HLA in healthy donors. The method was immunoSEQ multiplex PCR; TCRdb's version includes in-frame clones alone and lacks a portion of them. The sample is made up of some 50,000 clones, and the top ten hold approximately 1% of it. The sample consisted of PBMCs. The receptors derive from a middle-aged woman in good health and CMV-seronegative. CDR3s include the opening cysteine and the closing phenylalanine or tryptophan. D genes are given only for firm matches.

V gene: TRBV7-9
D gene: NA
J gene: TRBJ1-4
CDR3 DNA: TGTGCCAGCAGCTTCCCGGGAGAAAAACTGTTTTTT
CDR3 protein: CASSFPGEKLFF

V gene: TRBV6-6
D gene: NA
J gene: TRBJ1-4
CDR3 DNA: TGTGCCAGCAGTCGACAGGAGATGGGGGAAAAACTGTTTTTT
CDR3 protein: CASSRQEMGEKLFF

V gene: TRBV5-1
D gene: TRBD1
J gene: TRBJ2-5
CDR3 DNA: TGCGCCAGCAGCTCTGGACAGGAGGAAGAGACCCAGTACTTC
CDR3 protein: CASSSGQEEETQYF

V gene: TRBV15
D gene: TRBD2
J gene: TRBJ2-1
CDR3 DNA: TGTGCCACCAGCAGAGGGCTAGCGGTTTACAATGAGCAGTTCTTC
CDR3 protein: CATSRGLAVYNEQFF

V gene: TRBV7-8
D gene: TRBD2
J gene: TRBJ2-2
CDR3 DNA: TGTGCCAGCAGCCCGCCTAGCGGGAGTGCCACCGGGGAGCTGTTTTTT
CDR3 protein: CASSPPSGSATGELFF

V gene: TRBV15
D gene: TRBD1
J gene: TRBJ1-1
CDR3 DNA: TGTGCCACCAGCAAGGGGACAGGGGGCTACACTGAAGCTTTCTTT
CDR3 protein: CATSKGTGGYTEAFF

V gene: TRBV11-1
D gene: NA
J gene: TRBJ2-5
CDR3 DNA: TGTGCCAGCAGTTATGCCCGGGGGGAGACCCAGTACTTC
CDR3 protein: CASSYARGETQYF

V gene: TRBV10-3
D gene: NA
J gene: TRBJ2-5
CDR3 DNA: TGTGCCTCCGATCGGGGTGGGGGCAAAGAGACCCAGTACTTC
CDR3 protein: CASDRGGGKETQYF

V gene: TRBV28
D gene: NA
J gene: TRBJ2-7
CDR3 DNA: TGTGCCAGCAGTTTCGGGGGTTCGTACGAGCAGTACTTC
CDR3 protein: CASSFGGSYEQYF

V gene: TRBV19
D gene: TRBD2
J gene: TRBJ2-7
CDR3 DNA: TGTGCCAGTAGTATACTAGCGGGTCCGGCCTACGAGCAGTACTTC
CDR3 protein: CASSILAGPAYEQYF

V gene: TRBV5-1
D gene: NA
J gene: TRBJ2-5
CDR3 DNA: TGCGCCAGCAGCTTGGTCTCTTCCACCGGCGGTGACGGGACCCAGTACTTC
CDR3 protein: CASSLVSSTGGDGTQYF

V gene: TRBV6-5
D gene: NA
J gene: TRBJ2-5
CDR3 DNA: TGTGCCAGCAGTTCAAAACTGCAAGAGACCCAGTACTTC
CDR3 protein: CASSSKLQETQYF

V gene: TRBV18
D gene: NA
J gene: TRBJ2-7
CDR3 DNA: TGTGCCAGCTCACCAGTTGTTGTCGACGAGCAGTACTTC
CDR3 protein: CASSPVVVDEQYF

V gene: TRBV28
D gene: TRBD2
J gene: TRBJ2-1
CDR3 DNA: TGCGCCAGCACTATAGCGGGAGAAGGGATACGTGAGCAGTTCTTC
CDR3 protein: CASTIAGEGIREQFF

V gene: TRBV29-1
D gene: TRBD1
J gene: TRBJ1-2
CDR3 DNA: TGCAGCGTTGAAGGGGGACAGGGGGACTATGGCTACACCTTC
CDR3 protein: CSVEGGQGDYGYTF

V gene: TRBV11-2
D gene: TRBD1
J gene: TRBJ2-1
CDR3 DNA: TGTGCCAGCAGCTTAAACACAGGGGGGTTGGGGAATGAGCAGTTCTTC
CDR3 protein: CASSLNTGGLGNEQFF